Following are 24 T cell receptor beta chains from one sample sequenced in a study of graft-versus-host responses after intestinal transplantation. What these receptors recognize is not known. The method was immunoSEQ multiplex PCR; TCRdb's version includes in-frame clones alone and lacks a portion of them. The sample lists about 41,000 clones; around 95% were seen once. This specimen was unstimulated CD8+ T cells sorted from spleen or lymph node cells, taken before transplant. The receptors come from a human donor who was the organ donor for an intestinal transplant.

For the CDR3, the DNA is TGTGCCAGCAGCCGGACCGGGACAGCCAACACCGGGGAGCTGTTTTTT. It translates to CASSRTGTANTGELFF. The V gene is TRBV13, the J gene TRBJ2-2, with 7 nucleotides matching TRBD1. Germline CDR1 reads PRHDT; CDR2 reads FYEKMQ (reference sequence). CDR3 length: 16 residues. The V segment lost 5 bases and the J segment 2 bases; nucleotides outside the gene matches: 8.

CDR3 DNA sequence: TGCGCCAGCAGCCGTCAGGGGGGTACTGGGGAGACCCAGTACTTC. As protein: CASSRQGGTGETQYF. The chain links TRBV4-1 to TRBJ2-5; perhaps TRBD1 as D (7 bases). Between the trimmed V and J ends, which lost 4 bases and 5 bases, there was a span of 17 bases. Germline CDR1 and CDR2: MGHRA and YSYEKL. The CDR3 runs 15 residues.

CDR3 DNA sequence: TGTGCCAGCAGCTTAGGCAGGGGGTTCAGCTATGGCTACACCTTC. This codes for CASSLGRGFSYGYTF. The chain combines TRBV11-2 with TRBJ1-2, with 7 bases fitting TRBD1. V trimming: 1 base; J trimming: 4 bases; junction bases outside the gene matches: 6. Germline values: CDR1 SGHAT, CDR2 FQNNGV. The CDR3 runs to 15 residues. Supplemented by reference TRBV11-2 and TRBJ1-2, the full variable domain reads EAGVAQSPRYKIIEKRQSVAFWCNPISGHATLYWYQQILGQGPKLLIQFQNNGVVDDSQLPKDRFSAERLKGVDSTLKIQPAKLEDSAVYLCASSLGRGFSYGYTFGSGTRLTVV.

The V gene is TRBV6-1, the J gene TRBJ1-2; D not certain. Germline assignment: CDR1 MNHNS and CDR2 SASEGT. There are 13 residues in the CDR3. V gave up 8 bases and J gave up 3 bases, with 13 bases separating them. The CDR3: CASLEEIYYGYTF. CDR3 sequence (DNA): TGTGCCAGCCTCGAAGAAATTTACTATGGCTACACCTTC.

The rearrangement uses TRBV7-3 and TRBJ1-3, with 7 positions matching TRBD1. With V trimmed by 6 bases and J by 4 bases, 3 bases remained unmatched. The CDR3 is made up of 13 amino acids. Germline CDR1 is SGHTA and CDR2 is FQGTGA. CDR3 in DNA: TGTGCCAGCAGGCGGGACAGCGGAAACACCATATATTTT. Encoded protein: CASRRDSGNTIYF.

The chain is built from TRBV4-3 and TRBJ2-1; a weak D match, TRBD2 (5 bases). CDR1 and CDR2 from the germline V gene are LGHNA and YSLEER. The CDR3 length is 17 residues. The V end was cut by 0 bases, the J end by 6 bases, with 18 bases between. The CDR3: CASSQEVYLAPLNEQFF. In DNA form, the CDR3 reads TGCGCCAGCAGCCAAGAAGTGTATCTAGCCCCTCTCAATGAGCAGTTCTTC.

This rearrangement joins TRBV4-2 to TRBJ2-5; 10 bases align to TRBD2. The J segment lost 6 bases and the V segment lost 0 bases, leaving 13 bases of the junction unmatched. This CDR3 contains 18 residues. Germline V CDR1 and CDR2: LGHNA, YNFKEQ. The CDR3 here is CASSQEFILAGAGKTQYF. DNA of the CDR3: TGTGCCAGCAGCCAAGAATTCATCCTAGCGGGGGCCGGGAAGACCCAGTACTTC.

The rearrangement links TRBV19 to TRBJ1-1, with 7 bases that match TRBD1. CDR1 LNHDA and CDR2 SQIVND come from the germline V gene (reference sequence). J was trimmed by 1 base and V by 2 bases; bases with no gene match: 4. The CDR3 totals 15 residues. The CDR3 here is CASSIMAGGNTEAFF. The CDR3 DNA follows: TGTGCCAGTAGTATAATGGCAGGGGGGAACACTGAAGCTTTCTTT.

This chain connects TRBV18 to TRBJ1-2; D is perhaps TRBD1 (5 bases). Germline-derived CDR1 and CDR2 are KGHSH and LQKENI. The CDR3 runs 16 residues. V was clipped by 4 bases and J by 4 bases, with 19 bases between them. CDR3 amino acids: CASSRRYPPGAYGYTF. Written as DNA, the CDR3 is TGTGCCAGCTCACGACGGTACCCCCCTGGGGCCTATGGCTACACCTTC.

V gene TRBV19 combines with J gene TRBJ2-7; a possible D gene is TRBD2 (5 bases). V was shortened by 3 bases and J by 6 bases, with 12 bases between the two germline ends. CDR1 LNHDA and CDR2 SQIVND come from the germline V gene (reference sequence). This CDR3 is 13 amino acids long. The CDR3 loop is CASSIGVPGEQYF. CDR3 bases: TGTGCCAGTAGTATCGGGGTTCCTGGCGAGCAGTACTTC.

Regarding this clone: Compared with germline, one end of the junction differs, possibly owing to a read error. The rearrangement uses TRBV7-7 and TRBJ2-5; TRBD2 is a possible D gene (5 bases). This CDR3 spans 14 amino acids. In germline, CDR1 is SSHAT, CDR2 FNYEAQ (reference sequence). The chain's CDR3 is CASSLTRGEETQYF. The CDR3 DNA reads TGTGCTAGCAGCTTGACCCGGGGTGAAGAGACCCAGTACTTC.

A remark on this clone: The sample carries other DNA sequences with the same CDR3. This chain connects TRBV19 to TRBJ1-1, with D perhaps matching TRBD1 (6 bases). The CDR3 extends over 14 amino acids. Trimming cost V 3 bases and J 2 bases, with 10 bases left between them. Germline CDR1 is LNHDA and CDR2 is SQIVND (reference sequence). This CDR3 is CASSILGANTEAFF. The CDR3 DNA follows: TGTGCCAGTAGTATTCTGGGGGCAAACACTGAAGCTTTCTTT.

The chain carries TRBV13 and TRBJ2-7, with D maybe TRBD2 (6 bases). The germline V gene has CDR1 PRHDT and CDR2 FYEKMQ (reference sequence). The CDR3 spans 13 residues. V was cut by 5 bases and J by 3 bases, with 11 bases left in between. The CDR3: CASSGTLDYEQYF. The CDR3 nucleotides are TGTGCCAGCAGCGGGACTCTGGACTACGAGCAGTACTTC.

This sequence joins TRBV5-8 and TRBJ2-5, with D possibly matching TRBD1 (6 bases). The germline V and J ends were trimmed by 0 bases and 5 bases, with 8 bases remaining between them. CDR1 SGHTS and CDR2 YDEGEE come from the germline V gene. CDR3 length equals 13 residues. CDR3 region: CASSLAGAETQYF. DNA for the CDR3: TGTGCCAGCAGCTTGGCAGGGGCGGAGACCCAGTACTTC.

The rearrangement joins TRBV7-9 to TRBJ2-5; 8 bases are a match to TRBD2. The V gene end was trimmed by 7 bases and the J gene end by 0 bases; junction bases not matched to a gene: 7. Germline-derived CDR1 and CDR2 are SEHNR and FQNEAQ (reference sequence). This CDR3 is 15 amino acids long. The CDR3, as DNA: TGTGCCAGCACCCTACTAGCGGACTACCAAGAGACCCAGTACTTC. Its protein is CASTLLADYQETQYF.

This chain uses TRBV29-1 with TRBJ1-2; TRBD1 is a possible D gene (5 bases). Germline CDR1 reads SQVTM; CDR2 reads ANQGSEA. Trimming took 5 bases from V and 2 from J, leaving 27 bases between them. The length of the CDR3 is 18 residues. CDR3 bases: TGCAGCGTTCCACCACCGATAAGCAAGGGGAGAAGGAACTATGGCTACACCTTC. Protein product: CSVPPPISKGRRNYGYTF.

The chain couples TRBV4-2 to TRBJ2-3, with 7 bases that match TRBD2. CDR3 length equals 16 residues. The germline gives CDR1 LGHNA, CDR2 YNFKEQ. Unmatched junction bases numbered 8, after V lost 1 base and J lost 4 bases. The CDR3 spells CASSQGSGIQSDTQYF. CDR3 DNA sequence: TGTGCCAGCAGCCAAGGGAGCGGGATCCAATCAGATACGCAGTATTTT.

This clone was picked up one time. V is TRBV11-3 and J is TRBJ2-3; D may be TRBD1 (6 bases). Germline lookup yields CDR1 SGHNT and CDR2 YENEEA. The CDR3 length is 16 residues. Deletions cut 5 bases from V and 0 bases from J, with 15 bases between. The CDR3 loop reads CASSGGGQTSTDTQYF. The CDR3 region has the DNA TGTGCCAGCAGCGGAGGCGGACAGACTAGCACAGATACGCAGTATTTT.

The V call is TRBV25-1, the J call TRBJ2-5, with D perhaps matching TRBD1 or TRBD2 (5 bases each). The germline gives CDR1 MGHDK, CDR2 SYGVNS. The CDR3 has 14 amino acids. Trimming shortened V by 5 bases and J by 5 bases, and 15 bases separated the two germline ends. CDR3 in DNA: TGTGCCAGCAGTCCCATGAGGGGCGGGGAGACCCAGTACTTC. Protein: CASSPMRGGETQYF. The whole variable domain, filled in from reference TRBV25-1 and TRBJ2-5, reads EADIYQTPRYLVIGTGKKITLECSQTMGHDKMYWYQQDPGMELHLIHYSYGVNSTEKGDLSSESTVSRIRTEHFPLTLESARPSHTSQYLCASSPMRGGETQYFGPGTRLLVL.

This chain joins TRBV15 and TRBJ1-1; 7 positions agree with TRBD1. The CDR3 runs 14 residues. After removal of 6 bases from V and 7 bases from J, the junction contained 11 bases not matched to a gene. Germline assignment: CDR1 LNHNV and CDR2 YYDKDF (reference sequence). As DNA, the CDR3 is TGTGCCACCAGGACAAGACAGGGTGAAGGTGAAGCTTTCTTT. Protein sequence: CATRTRQGEGEAFF.

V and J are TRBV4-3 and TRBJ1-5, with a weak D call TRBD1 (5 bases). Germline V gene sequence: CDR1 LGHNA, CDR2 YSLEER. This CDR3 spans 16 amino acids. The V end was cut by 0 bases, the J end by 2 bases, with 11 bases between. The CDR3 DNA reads TGCGCCAGCAGCCAAGAGTTAGGGGATGGCAATCAGCCCCAGCATTTT. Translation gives CASSQELGDGNQPQHF.

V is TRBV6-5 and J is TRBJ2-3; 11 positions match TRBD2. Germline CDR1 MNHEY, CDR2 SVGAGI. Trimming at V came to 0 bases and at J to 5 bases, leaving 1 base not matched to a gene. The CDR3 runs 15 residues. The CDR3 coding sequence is TGTGCCAGCAGTTACTCTAGCGGGGGGGGAGATACGCAGTATTTT. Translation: CASSYSSGGGDTQYF.

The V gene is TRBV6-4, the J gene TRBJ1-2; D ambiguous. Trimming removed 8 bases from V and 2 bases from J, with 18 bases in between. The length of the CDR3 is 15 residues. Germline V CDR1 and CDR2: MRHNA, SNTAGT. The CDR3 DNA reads TGTGCCAGCGCCCCTGATCCACTTCTCAACTATGGCTACACCTTC. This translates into CASAPDPLLNYGYTF.

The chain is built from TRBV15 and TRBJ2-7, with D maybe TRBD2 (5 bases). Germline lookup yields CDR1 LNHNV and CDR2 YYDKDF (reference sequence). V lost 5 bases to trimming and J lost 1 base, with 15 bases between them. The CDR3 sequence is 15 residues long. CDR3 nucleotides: TGTGCCACCAGCGCGACCAAAGGAGGTTCCTACGAGCAGTACTTC. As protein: CATSATKGGSYEQYF.